The TCR beta chain described here comes from a study of T cells after somatic rescue of genetic block. The ends were cut back, 1 base at V and 0 bases at J, with 10 bases in the middle. This CDR3 region has 17 residues. Germline-derived CDR1 and CDR2 are SGHTA and FQGNSA. TCRdb's copy holds only in-frame clones and misses some; the assay was immunoSEQ multiplex PCR. The sample has 70,000 to 95,000 clones; about nine tenths are singletons. This sequence joins TRBV7-2 and TRBJ1-6, with D possibly being TRBD1 (5 bases). The specimen sequenced was peripheral blood mononuclear cells (PBMCs). This TCR derives from a young woman. CDR3 protein: CASSLGGGNSYNSPLHF. CDR3 nucleotide sequence: TGTGCCAGCAGCTTAGGCGGGGGGAACTCCTATAATTCACCCCTCCACTTT.